This TCR beta chain was recovered during a study of shared clonotypes between healthy human individuals. Points from the study as a whole: Blood was the sole source, and tissue repertoires probably differ.

CDR1 and CDR2 from the germline V gene are MDHEN and SYDVKM. This CDR3 has 16 amino acids. V was pared by 2 bases and J by 3 bases, with 13 bases between. Notes on this clone: Its matching antigen is unknown.

Data came from immunoSEQ multiplex PCR; TCRdb stores just in-frame clones and leaves some out. The data hold approximately 740,000 clones, with 80% to 95% observed a single time. Selected positively for CCR7 and CD45RO-negative, naive CD8 cells excluded terminally differentiated effector memory CD45RA+ cells. The chain recombines TRBV28 with TRBJ2-2; D perhaps matches TRBD1 (5 bases). This sequence originates from a man aged 25-40 years in good health. The sequencing sample was made of naive CD8+ T cells sorted from blood. The CDR3 protein is CASSLGQGRYTGELFF. The CDR3, as DNA: TGTGCCAGCAGTTTAGGGCAGGGTCGTTACACCGGGGAGCTGTTTTTT.